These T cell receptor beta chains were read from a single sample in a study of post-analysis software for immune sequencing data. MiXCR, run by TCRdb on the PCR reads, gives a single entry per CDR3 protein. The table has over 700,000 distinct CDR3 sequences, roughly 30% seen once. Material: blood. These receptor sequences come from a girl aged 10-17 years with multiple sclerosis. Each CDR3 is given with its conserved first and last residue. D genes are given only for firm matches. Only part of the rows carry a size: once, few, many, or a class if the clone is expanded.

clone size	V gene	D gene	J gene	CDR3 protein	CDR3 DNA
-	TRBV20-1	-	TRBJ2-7	CSARDASSLYEQYF	TGCAGTGCTAGAGATGCTAGCTCACTTTACGAGCAGTACTTC
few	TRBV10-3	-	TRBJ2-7	CAIRGVVDEQYF	TGTGCCATCCGCGGCGTAGTCGACGAGCAGTACTTC
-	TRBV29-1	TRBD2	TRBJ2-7	CSVRGTRVSEQYF	TGCAGCGTTCGTGGGACTAGAGTCTCCGAGCAGTACTTC
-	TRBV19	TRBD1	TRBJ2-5	CASSTTGLGGETQYF	TGTGCCAGTAGTACGACAGGGTTAGGAGGAGAGACCCAGTACTTC
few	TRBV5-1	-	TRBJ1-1	CASSDDLSWGDTEAFF	TGCGCCAGCAGCGACGACCTATCCTGGGGGGACACTGAAGCTTTCTTT
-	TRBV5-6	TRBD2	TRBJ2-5	CASSTLRRLAGAQEAQYF	TGTGCCAGCAGCACCCTTCGCCGACTAGCGGGGGCCCAAGAGGCCCAGTACTTC
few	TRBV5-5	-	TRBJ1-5	CASSLVSRGSNQPQHF	TGTGCCAGCAGCTTGGTTTCGAGGGGCTCCAATCAGCCCCAGCATTTT
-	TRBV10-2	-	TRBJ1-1	CASRERMNTEAFF	TGCGCCAGCAGGGAACGAATGAACACTGAAGCTTTCTTT
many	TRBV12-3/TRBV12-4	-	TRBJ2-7	CASSFGRSSYEQYF	TGTGCCAGCAGTTTCGGCAGGAGCTCCTACGAGCAGTACTTC
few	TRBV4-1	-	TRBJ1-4	CASSQGPGAQSNEKLFF	TGCGCCAGCAGCCAAGGTCCGGGGGCGCAGAGTAATGAAAAACTGTTTTTT
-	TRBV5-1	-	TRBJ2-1	CASSLVSGNYHNEQFF	TGCGCCAGCAGCTTGGTGTCCGGGAACTACCACAATGAGCAGTTCTTC
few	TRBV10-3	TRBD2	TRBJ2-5	CAVSEARRERETQYF	TGTGCCGTCAGTGAGGCAAGGCGGGAGCGAGAGACCCAGTACTTC
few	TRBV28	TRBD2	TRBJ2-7	CASSYSGTSGYEQYF	TGTGCCAGCAGTTATAGTGGGACTAGTGGTTACGAGCAGTACTTC
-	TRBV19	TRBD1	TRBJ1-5	CASSSTGDSQPQHF	TGTGCCAGTAGTTCCACAGGGGATAGTCAGCCCCAGCATTTT
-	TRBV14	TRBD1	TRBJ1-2	CASSQAGTGYYGYTF	TGTGCCAGCAGCCAGGCCGGGACAGGGTACTATGGCTACACCTTC
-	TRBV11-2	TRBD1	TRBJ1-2	CASSALQGARGYTF	TGTGCCAGCAGCGCCCTACAGGGGGCGAGGGGCTACACCTTC
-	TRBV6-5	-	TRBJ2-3	CASRPVGGLTDTQYF	TGTGCCAGCAGACCAGTTGGGGGCCTCACAGATACGCAGTATTTT
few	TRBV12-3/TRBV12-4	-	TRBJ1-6	CASSPGTNSPLHF	TGTGCCAGCAGCCCGGGGACTAATTCACCCCTCCACTTT
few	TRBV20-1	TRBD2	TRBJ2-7	CSAPLHNRREAYEQYF	TGCAGTGCTCCCCTCCATAATCGGCGGGAGGCCTACGAGCAGTACTTC
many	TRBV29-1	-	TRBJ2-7	CSGRFSYEQYF	TGCAGCGGCAGGTTTTCCTACGAGCAGTACTTC
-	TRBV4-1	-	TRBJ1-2	CASSQVAPARKQGYGYTF	TGCGCCAGCAGCCAAGTCGCCCCAGCCCGCAAACAGGGCTATGGCTACACCTTC
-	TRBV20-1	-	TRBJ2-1	CSAYLASSSYNEQFF	TGCAGTGCCTACCTTGCTAGCAGCTCCTACAATGAGCAGTTCTTC
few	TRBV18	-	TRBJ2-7	CTSSPGGPPSYEQYF	TGTACCAGCTCACCAGGCGGTCCCCCCTCCTACGAGCAGTACTTC
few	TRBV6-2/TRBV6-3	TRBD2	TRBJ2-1	CAGSYSTSGSVEQFF	TGTGCCGGCAGTTACTCGACTAGCGGGAGTGTTGAGCAGTTCTTC
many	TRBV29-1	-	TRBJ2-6	CSVESPGANVLTF	TGCAGCGTTGAGTCTCCCGGGGCCAACGTCCTGACTTTC
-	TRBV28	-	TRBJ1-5	CASSLSSGRNQPQHF	TGTGCCAGCAGTTTATCGTCAGGGAGGAATCAGCCCCAGCATTTT
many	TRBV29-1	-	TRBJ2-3	CSVPSGSADTQYF	TGCAGCGTCCCGTCGGGTTCGGCAGATACGCAGTATTTT
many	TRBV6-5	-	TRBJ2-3	CASSQTIGRTDTQYF	TGTGCCAGCAGTCAAACGATTGGGCGCACAGATACGCAGTATTTT
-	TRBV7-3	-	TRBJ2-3	CASSKEGAGADTQYF	TGTGCCAGCAGCAAGGAAGGGGCTGGGGCAGATACGCAGTATTTT
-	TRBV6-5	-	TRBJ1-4	CASSPSFFENEKLFF	TGTGCCAGCAGTCCCTCGTTTTTTGAGAATGAAAAACTGTTTTTT
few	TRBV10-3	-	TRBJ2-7	CAINMRQDGHEQYF	TGTGCCATCAACATGAGACAGGATGGACACGAGCAGTACTTC
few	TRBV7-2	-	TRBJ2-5	CASSLVDYLETQYF	TGTGCCAGCAGCTTAGTGGACTATTTAGAGACCCAGTACTTC
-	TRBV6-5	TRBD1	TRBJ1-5	CASSSHGGGQGSSNQPQHF	TGTGCCAGCAGTTCACACGGGGGTGGACAGGGGAGTAGCAATCAGCCCCAGCATTTT
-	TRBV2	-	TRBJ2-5	CASISAETQYF	TGTGCCAGCATCTCCGCGGAGACCCAGTACTTC
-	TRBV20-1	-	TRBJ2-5	CSLSSGGRRETQYF	TGCAGTCTATCCTCCGGGGGGCGGAGGGAGACCCAGTACTTC
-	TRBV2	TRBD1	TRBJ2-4	CASSGVRDRVLAKNIQYF	TGTGCCAGCAGTGGTGTCCGGGACAGGGTCTTGGCCAAAAACATTCAGTACTTC
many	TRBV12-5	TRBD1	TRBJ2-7	CASGHGTGYEQYF	TGTGCTAGTGGCCATGGGACAGGGTACGAGCAGTACTTC
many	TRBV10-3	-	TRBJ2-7	CASTPDGAHEQYF	TGTGCCAGTACGCCGGACGGGGCCCACGAGCAGTACTTC
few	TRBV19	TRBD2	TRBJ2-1	CASSRVLAGVLHEQFF	TGTGCCAGTAGTAGGGTACTAGCGGGAGTCCTCCATGAGCAGTTCTTC
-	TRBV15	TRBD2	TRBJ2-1	CATSNGGSRYNEQFF	TGTGCCACCAGCAACGGCGGGAGTCGTTACAATGAGCAGTTCTTC
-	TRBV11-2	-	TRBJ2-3	CASSLGPTRAQYF	TGTGCCAGCAGCTTAGGCCCGACTAGGGCGCAGTATTTT
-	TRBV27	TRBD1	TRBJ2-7	CASSLTGNIYEQYF	TGTGCCAGCAGCTTGACAGGGAACATCTACGAGCAGTACTTC
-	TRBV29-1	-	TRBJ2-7	CSVEVNGSGYEQYF	TGCAGCGTTGAAGTGAATGGCTCGGGATACGAGCAGTACTTC
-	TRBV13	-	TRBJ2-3	CASNQSPLGTDTQYF	TGTGCCAGCAATCAGAGCCCCTTGGGCACAGATACGCAGTATTTT
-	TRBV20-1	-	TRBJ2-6	CSADQGLPASGANVLTF	TGCAGTGCCGATCAGGGGCTACCAGCCTCTGGGGCCAACGTCCTGACTTTC
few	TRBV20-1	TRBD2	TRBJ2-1	CSARRDYGEQFF	TGCAGTGCTAGGAGGGACTACGGCGAGCAGTTCTTC
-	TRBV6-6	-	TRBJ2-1	CASSSFGKGVEQFF	TGTGCCAGCAGTTCGTTCGGAAAGGGGGTCGAGCAGTTCTTC
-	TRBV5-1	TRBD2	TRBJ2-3	CASSLELAGTTDTQYF	TGCGCCAGCAGCTTGGAACTAGCGGGGACCACAGATACGCAGTATTTT
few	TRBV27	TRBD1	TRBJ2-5	CASSFTQGVETQYF	TGTGCCAGCAGTTTTACACAGGGGGTGGAGACCCAGTACTTC
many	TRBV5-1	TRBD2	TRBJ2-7	CASSLGQGGYEQYF	TGTGCCAGCAGCCTGGGTCAGGGAGGGTACGAGCAGTACTTC
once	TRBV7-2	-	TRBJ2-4	CASGLGGFWNIQYF	TGTGCCAGCGGCTTGGGGGGATTTTGGAACATTCAGTACTTC
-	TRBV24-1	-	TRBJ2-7	CATSDLHSGTVSSYNEQYF	TGTGCCACCAGTGATTTGCATTCTGGGACGGTGAGCTCCTACAATGAGCAGTACTTC
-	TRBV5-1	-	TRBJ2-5	CASSSNPPGSDGQETQYF	TGCGCCAGCAGTTCTAACCCGCCAGGGTCGGATGGGCAAGAGACCCAGTACTTC
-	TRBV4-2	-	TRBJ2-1	CASSQLSPDGQETQFF	TGTGCCAGCAGCCAACTCTCGCCCGACGGCCAAGAGACCCAGTTCTTC
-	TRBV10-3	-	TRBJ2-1	CAIKAGAEQFF	TGTGCCATCAAGGCGGGCGCTGAGCAGTTCTTC
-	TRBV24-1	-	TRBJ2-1	CATSAAGPFESEQFF	TGTGCCACCAGTGCCGCTGGGCCCTTCGAATCTGAGCAGTTCTTC
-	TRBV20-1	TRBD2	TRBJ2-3	CSAVQREGPGTQYF	TGCAGTGCCGTCCAGCGGGAGGGCCCAGGTACGCAGTATTTT